These 17 T cell receptor beta chains were sequenced from one sample in a study of blood T cell repertoires in COVID-19. The assay was immunoSEQ multiplex PCR, and TCRdb's table has in-frame clones only and misses some. This table holds around 160,000 clones, around 87% found once. Sequencing input: PBMCs or T cells enriched from blood (not recorded which). The receptors shown here come from a woman in her twenties or thirties with acute COVID-19.

V is TRBV27 and J is TRBJ1-6; D gene unclear. The CDR3 is 15 residues long. CDR1 MNHEY and CDR2 SMNVEV come from the germline V gene (reference sequence). V dropped 5 bases and J dropped 9 bases, with 17 bases sitting between them. For the CDR3, the DNA is TGTGCCAGCAGTCCCGTTTTGGGCCAAACTTCACCCCTCCACTTT. The encoded protein is CASSPVLGQTSPLHF.

The gene calls are TRBV13 and TRBJ1-1, with D tentatively TRBD1 (5 bases). Germline assignment: CDR1 PRHDT and CDR2 FYEKMQ (reference sequence). V lost 4 bases and J lost 4, with 13 bases in between. The CDR3 length is 14 residues. The CDR3 region has the DNA TGTGCCAGCAGCTACGACGGGGGAGGCACTGAAGCTTTCTTT. This codes for CASSYDGGGTEAFF.

This clone has just a few counts. The chain has TRBV7-2 and TRBJ1-5; 9 nucleotides agree with TRBD1. The length of the CDR3 is 13 residues. Trimming took 5 bases from V and 7 from J; bases not matched to a gene: 3. Germline CDR1 is SGHTA and CDR2 is FQGNSA. The DNA of the CDR3 is TGTGCCAGCAGCACGGGACAGGGCCAGCCCCAGCATTTT. Translated, it gives CASSTGQGQPQHF.

The genes are TRBV29-1 and TRBJ2-3; possibly TRBD1 for D (5 bases). CDR3 length: 13 amino acids. V was cut by 3 bases and J by 3 bases, with 10 bases left in between. Looked up from germline, CDR1 is SQVTM and CDR2 is ANQGSEA. The DNA of the CDR3 is TGCAGCGTTGACGCGCAGGGAACAGATACGCAGTATTTT. Its protein is CSVDAQGTDTQYF.

In this sample, this clone turned up once. The rearrangement uses TRBV9 and TRBJ2-5; D perhaps matches TRBD1 (6 bases). There are 14 residues in the CDR3. Germline lookup yields CDR1 SGDLS and CDR2 YYNGEE. With 10 bases removed from V and 1 base from J, the gap between germline ends came to 17 bases. The CDR3 here is CADSLGASQETQYF. CDR3 nucleotide sequence: TGTGCCGATAGTTTGGGGGCCTCCCAAGAGACCCAGTACTTC.

The genes are TRBV19 and TRBJ1-4; 7 nucleotides line up with TRBD1. The germline V gene encodes CDR1 LNHDA and CDR2 SQIVND (reference sequence). V was pared by 4 bases and J by 11 bases, with 7 bases of the junction left unmatched. This CDR3 region has 13 residues. CDR3 coding DNA: TGTGCCAGTAGTACTTTACAGGGACAGAAACTGTTTTTT. Residues: CASSTLQGQKLFF.

The chain carries TRBV7-2 and TRBJ1-4; 9 bases are a match to TRBD1. This CDR3 has 16 amino acids. The V and J ends lost 4 bases and 2 bases, in that order; junction bases with no gene match: 5. Germline V gene data show CDR1 as SGHTA and CDR2 as FQGNSA. The CDR3 DNA sequence: TGTGCCAGCAGCTCACAGGGGGCGCTTACTAATGAAAAACTGTTTTTT. Translated, it gives CASSSQGALTNEKLFF.

The V gene is TRBV19, the J gene TRBJ1-1; 8 positions match TRBD1. The CDR3 spans 15 residues. Germline loops: CDR1 LNHDA, CDR2 SQIVND (reference sequence). V lost 2 bases and J lost 1; bases outside the gene matches: 3. Here the CDR3 DNA reads TGTGCCAGTAGTATAACAGGACAGGGGAACACTGAAGCTTTCTTT. This codes for CASSITGQGNTEAFF.

V and J are TRBV28 and TRBJ1-2; 12 bases line up with TRBD1. Germline lookup yields CDR1 MDHEN and CDR2 SYDVKM. Losses at the gene ends were 8 bases for V and 3 bases for J; bases not matched to a gene: 1. The CDR3 loop spans 13 amino acids. The CDR3 sequence is CASGTGGYYGYTF. The CDR3 DNA is TGTGCCAGCGGGACAGGGGGCTACTATGGCTACACCTTC.

This chain connects TRBV6-5 to TRBJ2-7, with a possible D match to TRBD2 (5 bases). The V and J ends lost 2 bases and 2 bases respectively, with 13 bases between them. CDR1 is MNHEY, CDR2 SVGAGI, per germline. The CDR3 length is 15 residues. This chain's CDR3 is CASSYGTRATYEQYF. In nucleotides, the CDR3 is TGTGCCAGCAGTTACGGAACTAGGGCCACCTACGAGCAGTACTTC.

The chain has TRBV6-2 or TRBV6-3 and TRBJ2-3; D is perhaps TRBD2 (5 bases). CDR3 length equals 14 residues. The germline CDR1 and CDR2 sequences are MNHEY and SVGEGT. The germline V and J ends were trimmed by 4 bases and 3 bases, with 11 bases remaining between them. The CDR3 nucleotides are TGTGCCAGCAGTTCCCCGGGGAAAACAGATACGCAGTATTTT. It translates to CASSSPGKTDTQYF.

This clone was seen once. The gene calls are TRBV5-1 and TRBJ2-1, with 10 bases lining up with TRBD2. This CDR3 is 15 amino acids long. Germline lookup yields CDR1 SGHRS and CDR2 YFSETQ. V lost 4 bases, J lost 5 bases, and 6 bases stayed unmatched. CDR3 residues: CASSISGRGHNEQFF. DNA for the CDR3: TGCGCCAGCAGCATAAGCGGGAGGGGCCACAATGAGCAGTTCTTC.

The V call is TRBV25-1, the J call TRBJ2-3, with TRBD1 matching over 9 bases. Germline CDR1 is MGHDK and CDR2 is SYGVNS. V shed 6 bases and J 6 bases; nucleotides not matched to a gene: 10. CDR3 length: 15 residues. CDR3 in DNA: TGTGCCAGCAGGGGGGTGGGGGACAGGGAGGATACGCAGTATTTT. Amino acids: CASRGVGDREDTQYF.

The CDR3 region has the DNA TGTGCCAGCAGTCCACAACAGGTGTCGAGTAGGTTCTTC. This translates into CASSPQQVSSRFF. The chain recombines TRBV28 with TRBJ2-1; weak D call: TRBD1 (5 bases). The CDR3 covers 13 residues. Germline CDR1 is MDHEN and CDR2 is SYDVKM. Trimming left V 5 bases short and J 15 bases short, with 20 bases between.

This chain joins TRBV5-8 and TRBJ1-2; tentatively, D is TRBD1 (6 bases). CDR1 is SGHTS and CDR2 is YDEGEE in the germline V gene. CDR3 length equals 13 residues. V gave up 4 bases and J gave up 5 bases, with 12 bases separating them. The CDR3 spells CASSPDRPYGYTF. CDR3 bases: TGTGCCAGCAGCCCAGACAGGCCTTATGGCTACACCTTC.

This chain connects TRBV7-9 to TRBJ2-6; D uncertain. Germline V gene lookup returns CDR1 SEHNR and CDR2 FQNEAQ (reference sequence). CDR3 size: 16 residues. The V gene lost 4 bases and the J gene lost 3 bases, with 13 bases spanning the gap. The CDR3 DNA sequence: TGTGCCAGCAGCTCTACCCGATTCTTTGGGGCCAACGTCCTGACTTTC. Translation: CASSSTRFFGANVLTF.

The chain recombines TRBV11-2 with TRBJ2-7; D might be TRBD2 (6 bases). Germline loops: CDR1 SGHAT, CDR2 FQNNGV. V lost 1 base, J lost 3 bases, and 19 bases lay in between. The CDR3 runs 17 residues. CDR3 residues: CASSLGSRRREDYEQYF. CDR3 sequence (DNA): TGTGCCAGCAGCTTAGGCAGCAGACGGCGGGAAGACTACGAGCAGTACTTC.